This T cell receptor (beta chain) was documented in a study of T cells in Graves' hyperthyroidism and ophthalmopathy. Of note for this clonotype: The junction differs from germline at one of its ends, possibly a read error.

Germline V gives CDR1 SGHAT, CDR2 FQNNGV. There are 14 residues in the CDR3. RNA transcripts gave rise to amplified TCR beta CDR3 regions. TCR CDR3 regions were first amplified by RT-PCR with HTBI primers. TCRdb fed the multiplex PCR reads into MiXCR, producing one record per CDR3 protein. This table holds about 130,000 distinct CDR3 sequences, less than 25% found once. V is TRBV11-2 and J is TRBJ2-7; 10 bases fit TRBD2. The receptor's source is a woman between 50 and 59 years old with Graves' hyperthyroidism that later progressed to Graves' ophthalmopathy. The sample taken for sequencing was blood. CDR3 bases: TGTGCCGGCAGCCCCAGCGGGAGGGGGTACGAGCAGTACTTC. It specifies CAGSPSGRGYEQYF.